This entry lists 30 T cell receptor beta chains sequenced from one sample in a study of cytomegalovirus exposure and HLA in healthy donors. Use of 60 Vbeta and 13 Jbeta primers characterized the PCR. Assay used: immunoSEQ multiplex PCR; TCRdb lists only in-frame clones, some missing. The profile shows some 87,000 clones, about two thirds of them singletons. Material: PBMCs. The receptors were sampled from a woman aged 25-40 years in good health and CMV-seropositive.

The genes are TRBV5-1 and TRBJ2-2; maybe TRBD1 (6 bases). Germline V gene lookup returns CDR1 SGHRS and CDR2 YFSETQ. Trimming took 3 bases from V and 5 from J, leaving 17 bases between them. This CDR3 contains 16 residues. This CDR3 reads CASSSLNQGSTGELFF. The CDR3 DNA is TGCGCCAGCAGCTCCTTAAATCAGGGGTCAACCGGGGAGCTGTTTTTT.

J is TRBJ2-1 and V is TRBV2; 7 bases map to TRBD2. CDR3 length: 16 residues. The germline V gene encodes CDR1 SNHLY and CDR2 FYNNEI. Germline trimming cut 4 bases from V and 2 bases from J; bases unmatched to any gene: 8. Here the CDR3 DNA reads TGTGCCAGCAGTGCCTTATCGCGGGGGACCTACAATGAGCAGTTCTTC. Translated, it gives CASSALSRGTYNEQFF.

The chain recombines TRBV5-1 with TRBJ2-1; 9 bases are shared with TRBD1. Germline V gene lookup returns CDR1 SGHRS and CDR2 YFSETQ. The ends lost 0 bases at V and 7 bases at J; junction bases unmatched: 5. The CDR3 is made up of 15 amino acids. CDR3 sequence: CASSLAGQGKNEQFF. As DNA, the CDR3 is TGCGCCAGCAGCTTGGCAGGACAGGGGAAGAATGAGCAGTTCTTC.

The gene calls are TRBV7-3 and TRBJ2-2; D unclear. From germline, CDR1 is SGHTA and CDR2 FQGTGA. Trimming stripped 8 bases from V and 2 bases from J, with 6 bases between. CDR3 length: 12 residues. CDR3 DNA sequence: TGTGCCAGCGCTAGAAACACCGGGGAGCTGTTTTTT. Encoded protein: CASARNTGELFF.

The rearrangement links TRBV29-1 to TRBJ1-2, with TRBD1 identical over 8 bases. V gave up 7 bases and J gave up 5 bases; unmatched junction bases: 15. Germline assignment: CDR1 SQVTM and CDR2 ANQGSEA. The CDR3 has 15 amino acids. DNA for the CDR3: TGCAGCGCCCTGGCACCGGGACAGGCGCCTTATGGCTACACCTTC. Translated: CSALAPGQAPYGYTF. Variable domain in full (rest from reference TRBV29-1 and TRBJ1-2): SAVISQKPSRDICQRGTSLTIQCQVDSQVTMMFWYRQQPGQSLTLIATANQGSEATYESGFVIDKFPISRPNLTFSTLTVSNMSPEDSSIYLCSALAPGQAPYGYTFGSGTRLTVV.

J is TRBJ2-7 and V is TRBV28; 10 bases map to TRBD1. The CDR3 loop spans 15 amino acids. The germline V gene has CDR1 MDHEN and CDR2 SYDVKM. Trimming took 6 bases from V and 2 from J; bases not matched to a gene: 7. The CDR3 DNA follows: TGTGCCAGCAGAAAACCGGGACAGGGGACCTACGAGCAGTACTTC. Its translation: CASRKPGQGTYEQYF.

This clone was counted between two and nine times. The chain couples TRBV5-6 to TRBJ2-7; maybe TRBD2 (6 bases). Trimming removed 4 bases from V and 3 bases from J, with 14 bases in between. This CDR3 spans 14 amino acids. The germline CDR1 and CDR2 sequences are SGHDT and YYEEEE. The CDR3 protein is CASSDRGRLYEQYF. In nucleotides, the CDR3 is TGTGCCAGCAGCGACAGAGGGAGGCTCTACGAGCAGTACTTC. Full variable domain (missing parts from reference TRBV5-6 and TRBJ2-7): DAGVTQSPTHLIKTRGQQVTLRCSPKSGHDTVSWYQQALGQGPQFIFQYYEEEERQRGNFPDRFSGHQFPNYSSELNVNALLLGDSALYLCASSDRGRLYEQYFGPGTRLTVT.

V gene TRBV19 combines with J gene TRBJ1-5, with 7 bases that match TRBD1. CDR1 and CDR2 from the germline V gene are LNHDA and SQIVND (reference sequence). The CDR3 loop spans 15 amino acids. V gave up 3 bases and J gave up 7 bases; unmatched junction bases: 9. CDR3 amino acids: CASSMGQTGVQPQHF. The CDR3 DNA reads as TGTGCCAGTAGTATGGGACAAACAGGGGTCCAGCCCCAGCATTTT. Filled out from reference TRBV19 and TRBJ1-5, the complete variable domain reads DGGITQSPKYLFRKEGQNVTLSCEQNLNHDAMYWYRQDPGQGLRLIYYSQIVNDFQKGDIAEGYSVSREKKESFPLTVTSAQKNPTAFYLCASSMGQTGVQPQHFGDGTRLSIL.

CDR3 in amino acids: CASSLGAGVSSYEQYF. In DNA form, the CDR3 reads TGTGCCAGCAGCTTGGGAGCGGGGGTGAGCTCCTACGAGCAGTACTTC. J is TRBJ2-7 and V is TRBV7-2; 8 bases align to TRBD2. CDR1 SGHTA and CDR2 FQGNSA come from the germline V gene. The CDR3 sequence is 16 residues long. V trimming: 3 bases; J trimming: 0 bases; junction bases outside the gene matches: 7. The variable domain in full, with the rest retrieved from reference TRBV7-2 and TRBJ2-7, is GAGVSQSPSNKVTEKGKDVELRCDPISGHTALYWYRQSLGQGLEFLIYFQGNSAPDKSGLPSDRFSAERTGGSVSTLTIQRTQQEDSAVYLCASSLGAGVSSYEQYFGPGTRLTVT.

This chain joins TRBV6-6 and TRBJ2-5; D possibly corresponds to TRBD1 (6 bases). The CDR3 is made up of 14 amino acids. Trimming pared 3 bases from V and 3 bases from J, leaving 11 bases between. CDR1 and CDR2 (germline): MNHNY, SVGAGI (reference sequence). The CDR3 sequence: CASSYGQGKETQYF. The CDR3 DNA sequence: TGTGCCAGCAGTTATGGTCAGGGGAAAGAGACCCAGTACTTC.

The V call is TRBV4-3, the J call TRBJ2-7; 8 nucleotides line up with TRBD1. Germline V CDR1 and CDR2: LGHNA, YSLEER. J gave up 6 bases and V 5 bases, and 18 bases lay outside the gene matches. This CDR3 comprises 17 residues. The CDR3 loop reads CASSSRTGKGESSEQYF. Here the CDR3 DNA reads TGCGCCAGCAGCTCCCGGACAGGGAAGGGGGAGAGCAGCGAGCAGTACTTC.

The chain is built from TRBV30 and TRBJ1-6; 8 nucleotides align to TRBD1. The germline V gene encodes CDR1 GTSNPN and CDR2 SVGIG (reference sequence). The CDR3 sequence is 13 residues long. Unmatched junction bases numbered 6, after V lost 5 bases and J lost 9 bases. Here the CDR3 reads CAWDKTGVSPLHF. CDR3 in DNA: TGTGCCTGGGATAAGACAGGGGTTTCACCCCTCCACTTT.

This clone was counted a few times. The CDR3, as DNA: TGTGCCAGCAGCGGACGACAGGGAGCTGAAGCTTTCTTT. Protein: CASSGRQGAEAFF. The chain joins TRBV7-3 to TRBJ1-1; TRBD1 agrees at 7 bases. The CDR3 spans 13 residues. V was clipped by 5 bases and J by 6 bases; unmatched bases: 6. The germline CDR1 and CDR2 sequences are SGHTA and FQGTGA.

A few counts support this clone. This sequence joins TRBV4-2 and TRBJ2-3; tentative D call: TRBD1 (6 bases). This CDR3 has 13 residues. The germline gives CDR1 LGHNA, CDR2 YNFKEQ. With 0 bases removed from V and 9 bases from J, the gap between germline ends came to 10 bases. The CDR3: CASSQEKDRTQYF. CDR3 nucleotide sequence: TGTGCCAGCAGCCAAGAAAAGGACAGAACGCAGTATTTT.

This rearrangement joins TRBV28 to TRBJ1-4; D is possibly TRBD1 (5 bases). Per germline, CDR1 MDHEN and CDR2 SYDVKM. CDR3 length: 14 residues. V gave up 4 bases and J gave up 6 bases, with 12 bases separating them. The CDR3 loop is CASSWGQGHEKLFF. As DNA, the CDR3 is TGTGCCAGCAGTTGGGGCCAGGGCCATGAAAAACTGTTTTTT.

V gene TRBV19 combines with J gene TRBJ2-7; 8 bases line up with TRBD1. This CDR3 contains 15 residues. Trimming took 4 bases from V and 4 from J; bases not matched to a gene: 9. Germline V lookup: CDR1 LNHDA, CDR2 SQIVND (reference sequence). Here the CDR3 reads CASSRSGTGFYEQYF. CDR3 nucleotide sequence: TGTGCCAGTAGTAGATCCGGGACAGGTTTTTACGAGCAGTACTTC.

The chain uses TRBV29-1 and TRBJ2-5; possible D gene TRBD2, 5 bases. This CDR3 spans 13 amino acids. V was shortened by 6 bases and J by 2 bases, with 13 bases between the two germline ends. Germline lookup yields CDR1 SQVTM and CDR2 ANQGSEA. In DNA, the CDR3 is TGCAGCGTGGCCGGACGGGAACAAGAGACCCAGTACTTC. Protein product: CSVAGREQETQYF.

The V and J genes are TRBV28 and TRBJ1-1; no definite D call. Trimming left V 5 bases short and J 4 bases short, with 11 bases between. The CDR3 covers 13 residues. Germline V gene sequence: CDR1 MDHEN, CDR2 SYDVKM. CDR3 residues: CASSPLGFTEAFF. CDR3 nucleotides: TGTGCCAGCAGTCCCCTCGGGTTCACTGAAGCTTTCTTT.

The chain links TRBV9 to TRBJ2-7, with D possibly matching TRBD1 (5 bases). The length of the CDR3 is 14 residues. Germline V gene lookup returns CDR1 SGDLS and CDR2 YYNGEE. V was shortened by 0 bases and J by 4 bases, with 11 bases between the two germline ends. CDR3: CASSVAGKGYEQYF. The CDR3 DNA follows: TGTGCCAGCAGCGTAGCTGGCAAGGGGTACGAGCAGTACTTC.

The V and J genes are TRBV11-2 and TRBJ2-2, with D possibly being TRBD1 (6 bases). With 3 bases removed from V and 1 base from J, the gap between germline ends came to 9 bases. This CDR3 is built from 15 residues. Per germline, CDR1 SGHAT and CDR2 FQNNGV. CDR3 in DNA: TGTGCCAGCAGCTTCATGGACAGGAACACCGGGGAGCTGTTTTTT. Amino acid sequence: CASSFMDRNTGELFF.

This chain uses TRBV2 with TRBJ2-3; the match to TRBD2 covers 7 bases. V shed 3 bases and J 4 bases; nucleotides not matched to a gene: 10. Germline V gene lookup returns CDR1 SNHLY and CDR2 FYNNEI. This CDR3 has 16 amino acids. The DNA for the CDR3 is TGTGCCAGCAGTGAGGGCCTAGCGGTTTTCTCAGATACGCAGTATTTT. Translated: CASSEGLAVFSDTQYF.

CDR3 amino acids: CASSATWGVSNQPQHF. In DNA form, the CDR3 reads TGTGCCAGCAGTGCGACGTGGGGCGTTAGCAATCAGCCCCAGCATTTT. The V gene is TRBV6-1, the J gene TRBJ1-5; weak D call: TRBD1 (5 bases). In germline, CDR1 is MNHNS, CDR2 SASEGT. V lost 4 bases to trimming and J lost 0 bases, with 13 bases between them. The CDR3 has 16 amino acids.

The chain is built from TRBV9 and TRBJ2-1, with 8 nucleotides matching TRBD2. V trimming: 6 bases; J trimming: 8 bases; junction bases outside the gene matches: 13. The CDR3 spans 15 residues. Per the germline V gene, CDR1 is SGDLS and CDR2 is YYNGEE. CDR3 amino acids: CASNPWAGGLDEQFF. In nucleotides, the CDR3 is TGTGCCAGCAATCCTTGGGCGGGGGGCCTTGATGAGCAGTTCTTC.

The chain links TRBV5-6 to TRBJ2-1; maybe TRBD2 (7 bases). V lost 5 bases and J lost 2, with 14 bases in between. This CDR3 spans 15 amino acids. The germline V gene encodes CDR1 SGHDT and CDR2 YYEEEE. The CDR3 sequence: CASRKRGAPYNEQFF. CDR3 DNA sequence: TGTGCCAGCAGAAAACGGGGGGCCCCCTACAATGAGCAGTTCTTC.

CDR3 DNA sequence: TGTGCCAGCATTGGAAGATGGACTAGCGGGGAAGCTGGGAAAAACATTCAGTACTTC. Amino acid sequence: CASIGRWTSGEAGKNIQYF. This chain connects TRBV2 to TRBJ2-4; 12 bases align to TRBD2. Germline V gives CDR1 SNHLY, CDR2 FYNNEI. The length of the CDR3 is 19 residues. V trimming: 7 bases; J trimming: 4 bases; junction bases outside the gene matches: 17.

The chain links TRBV5-1 to TRBJ2-5; 11 bases are shared with TRBD2. There are 15 residues in the CDR3. The ends lost 3 bases at V and 5 bases at J; junction bases unmatched: 6. Germline CDR1 and CDR2: SGHRS and YFSETQ. Here the CDR3 DNA reads TGCGCCAGCAGCTCGATAGCGGGGGGGCCGGAGACCCAGTACTTC. Encoded protein: CASSSIAGGPETQYF. The whole variable domain, remainder taken from reference TRBV5-1 and TRBJ2-5, is KAGVTQTPRYLIKTRGQQVTLSCSPISGHRSVSWYQQTPGQGLQFLFEYFSETQRNKGNFPGRFSGRQFSNSRSEMNVSTLELGDSALYLCASSSIAGGPETQYFGPGTRLLVL.

This clone has just a few counts. This chain's CDR3 is CASGSQSSTDTQYF. CDR3 nucleotides: TGTGCTAGTGGTTCCCAGTCTAGCACAGATACGCAGTATTTT. This chain connects TRBV12-5 to TRBJ2-3; no clear D gene. CDR1 and CDR2 (germline): LGHNT, FRNRAP. The germline V and J ends were trimmed by 4 bases and 0 bases, with 8 bases remaining between them. This CDR3 is built from 14 residues.

The chain uses TRBV25-1 and TRBJ1-2; 9 bases agree with TRBD1. V was clipped by 1 base and J by 4 bases; unmatched bases: 1. Germline values: CDR1 MGHDK, CDR2 SYGVNS. The CDR3 covers 14 residues. CDR3 loop: CASSELDRGYGYTF. Written as DNA, the CDR3 is TGTGCCAGCAGTGAATTGGACAGGGGCTATGGCTACACCTTC.

The chain carries TRBV7-9 and TRBJ2-5, with D tentatively TRBD1 (5 bases). The germline V gene encodes CDR1 SEHNR and CDR2 FQNEAQ (reference sequence). CDR3 length: 15 amino acids. V was trimmed by 2 bases and J by 2 bases, leaving 12 bases between them. The CDR3 DNA sequence: TGTGCCAGCAGCTTAACCAGGGTAACGCAAGAGACCCAGTACTTC. Translated: CASSLTRVTQETQYF. The full variable domain, with the rest looked up from reference TRBV7-9 and TRBJ2-5, is DTGVSQNPRHKITKRGQNVTFRCDPISEHNRLYWYRQTLGQGPEFLTYFQNEAQLEKSRLLSDRFSAERPKGSFSTLEIQRTEQGDSAMYLCASSLTRVTQETQYFGPGTRLLVL.

The chain recombines TRBV4-1 with TRBJ2-7; 7 bases are shared with TRBD2. Unmatched junction bases numbered 13, after V lost 4 bases and J lost 7 bases. Germline V gene lookup returns CDR1 MGHRA and CDR2 YSYEKL. This CDR3 is 15 amino acids long. The CDR3 loop reads CASSRPELASEEQYF. In DNA, the CDR3 is TGCGCCAGCAGCCGTCCTGAACTAGCGTCGGAAGAGCAGTACTTC.